The present TCR beta chain was sequenced within a study of shared clonotypes between healthy human individuals. Study details: Each donor contributed plates that comprised three CD4 naive, three CD4 memory, two CD8 naive and one CD8 memory.

Some clones are missing from TCRdb's copy, which holds only in-frame ones; the method was immunoSEQ multiplex PCR. The sample carries fewer than 1.8 million clones, just under 99% recorded once. This clone has just one count. The germline V and J ends were trimmed by 10 bases and 7 bases, with 20 bases remaining between them. The CDR3 is 14 amino acids. CDR1 and CDR2 (germline): WSHSY, SAAADI. The TCR was taken from a young man in good health. The chain is built from TRBV10-2 and TRBJ1-5; unclear D gene. Sequenced material: naive CD4+ T cells sorted from blood. Noted subset: CD45RA+ positively selected. CDR3 sequence reads: CAISETDGIQPQHF. CDR3 DNA: TGCGCCATATCCGAGACTGACGGAATCCAGCCCCAGCATTTT.